This TCR beta chain comes out of a study of cytomegalovirus exposure and HLA in healthy donors. A word on this clone: No antigen is known for it.

Whole-study findings and limits: The dataset shows that most TCR sequences were rare, while some public TCRs occurred in many donors. Donors were assumed by presence/absence analyses to have roughly uniform sequencing depth. In the analysis, some V segments, TRBV6-2 and TRBV6-3 included, were excluded as indistinguishable.

60 Vbeta and 13 Jbeta primers were used in PCR. The method was immunoSEQ multiplex PCR; TCRdb's version includes in-frame clones alone and lacks a portion of them. There are approximately 110,000 clones in the sample; 70% to 80% occur only once, and roughly 2.6% lies in the top ten. In germline, CDR1 is LNHDA, CDR2 SQIVND (reference sequence). The CDR3 runs 15 residues. V shed 6 bases, J shed 2 bases, and the junction held 5 bases outside the gene matches. The chain carries TRBV19 and TRBJ1-5, with TRBD1 identical over 9 bases. The sequence was obtained from a man aged 45-65 years in good health and CMV-seropositive. Sequenced: PBMCs. CDR3 in DNA: TGTGCCAGTAGGGACAGGGGAAAGGGCAATCAGCCCCAGCATTTT. This translates into CASRDRGKGNQPQHF.